Presented here are 10 T cell receptor beta chains from one specimen sequenced in a study of cytomegalovirus exposure and HLA in healthy donors (dated by TCRdb to between 2016 and 2019). Receptor amplification or capture employed the immunoSEQ multiplex PCR assay. For the multiplex PCR, a mixture combining 60 forward primers for TCR Vbeta segments and 13 reverse primers for TCR Jbeta segments was used. The source is immuneACCESS, and TCRdb retained only in-frame sequences with V and J called. Part of the clones is not carried over; for the studies checked, unresolved V genes explain less than half of this, and the remainder is unexplained. In all, the sample holds around 200,000 clones, and about 80% of those were seen once. About 1.9% of the sample comes from the top ten. Material for sequencing was PBMCs. Receptors were obtained from a woman aged 25 to 39 in good health and CMV-seropositive.

The chain has TRBV25-1 and TRBJ2-1, with 9 positions matching TRBD1. J was trimmed by 4 bases and V by 3 bases; bases with no gene match: 7. The CDR3 is 16 amino acids. Per germline, CDR1 MGHDK and CDR2 SYGVNS. The CDR3 nucleotides are TGTGCCAGCAGTGATTATGGGACAGGGTCGTACAATGAGCAGTTCTTC. This codes for CASSDYGTGSYNEQFF.

The chain links TRBV27 to TRBJ2-3, with 7 bases lining up with TRBD1. The CDR3 loop spans 14 amino acids. Germline CDR1 is MNHEY and CDR2 is SMNVEV (reference sequence). The ends lost 5 bases at V and 9 bases at J; junction bases unmatched: 11. CDR3 loop: CASSKPEGAATQYF. The CDR3 bases are TGTGCCAGCAGTAAACCAGAGGGGGCAGCCACGCAGTATTTT.

A remark on this clone: At the DNA level, this CDR3 is encoded by other sequences in the same sample as well. This chain joins TRBV5-1 and TRBJ2-3, with D possibly TRBD2 on 6 matching bases. CDR1 is SGHRS and CDR2 is YFSETQ in the germline V gene. The CDR3 is made up of 14 amino acids. Between the trimmed V and J ends, which lost 0 bases and 1 base, there was a span of 6 bases. The chain's CDR3 is CASSLGGGTDTQYF. The CDR3 DNA reads TGCGCCAGCAGCTTGGGCGGGGGCACAGATACGCAGTATTTT.

The chain recombines TRBV14 with TRBJ1-2, with 9 bases aligning to TRBD1. This CDR3 has 16 residues. Looked up from germline, CDR1 is SGHDN and CDR2 is FVKESK. Trimming removed 3 bases from V and 4 bases from J; junction bases left unmatched: 9. The CDR3 spells CASSQRDRVMSYGYTF. CDR3 DNA: TGTGCCAGCAGCCAGCGGGACAGGGTAATGAGCTATGGCTACACCTTC.

This clone has a single count. The genes are TRBV27 and TRBJ2-5, with 11 bases aligning to TRBD2. Trimming took 8 bases from V and 1 from J; bases not matched to a gene: 6. Germline CDR1 MNHEY, CDR2 SMNVEV (reference sequence). The CDR3 runs to 15 residues. The CDR3 region is CASGGLADIQETQYF. The CDR3, as DNA: TGTGCCAGCGGGGGACTAGCGGATATCCAAGAGACCCAGTACTTC.

V and J are TRBV11-2 and TRBJ1-2; the D is unclear. The CDR3 sequence is 13 residues long. From germline, CDR1 is SGHAT and CDR2 FQNNGV. V lost 9 bases, J lost 4 bases, and 15 bases lay in between. The CDR3 DNA is TGTGCCAGTATCCCCGCGGCAGTCTATGGCTACACCTTC. Its protein product is CASIPAAVYGYTF.

The rearrangement joins TRBV5-1 to TRBJ1-2, with a tentative D call TRBD1 (5 bases). In germline, CDR1 is SGHRS, CDR2 YFSETQ. The germline V and J ends were trimmed by 0 bases and 7 bases, with 10 bases remaining between them. CDR3 size: 13 residues. CDR3 amino acids: CASSLESGVGYTF. For the CDR3, the DNA is TGCGCCAGCAGCTTGGAGTCGGGGGTTGGCTACACCTTC.

The count of this clone is one. This rearrangement joins TRBV27 to TRBJ2-3; 10 bases agree with TRBD2. Unmatched junction bases numbered 8, after V lost 0 bases and J lost 2 bases. The CDR3 is 18 amino acids. Germline V CDR1 and CDR2: MNHEY, SMNVEV (reference sequence). The CDR3 loop reads CASSLSRLAGALTDTQYF. CDR3 sequence (DNA): TGTGCCAGCAGTTTATCGAGGCTAGCGGGGGCCCTCACAGATACGCAGTATTTT.

The chain links TRBV27 to TRBJ2-7; maybe TRBD1 (6 bases). Trimming cost V 6 bases and J 7 bases, with 10 bases left between them. The CDR3 is 11 residues long. CDR1 is MNHEY, CDR2 SMNVEV, per germline (reference sequence). In DNA form, the CDR3 reads TGTGCCAGCAGCAGGGGATGGGAGCAGTACTTC. Its translation: CASSRGWEQYF.

The rearrangement links TRBV12-5 to TRBJ2-5; 10 nucleotides match TRBD1. J lost 5 bases, V lost 6 bases, and 9 bases had no gene match. Looked up from germline, CDR1 is LGHNT and CDR2 is FRNRAP. The CDR3 is 15 amino acids. The CDR3 here is CASGTGTGDLETQYF. In DNA form, the CDR3 reads TGTGCTAGTGGCACCGGGACAGGGGATTTGGAGACCCAGTACTTC.